The clone carrying this T cell receptor beta chain was picked up one time. Its antigen is not identified. This record comes from a study of identifying expanded T cells in peripheral blood. Whole-study results and caveats: Variance in clone template counts between roughly two-week samples significantly increased with total template count across all healthy donors. Over approximately two and four weeks, about 15 and 19 clones changed, versus 1.2 between replicates.

Germline CDR1 reads MNHEY; CDR2 reads SVGAGI. Trimming at V came to 2 bases and at J to 8 bases, leaving 8 bases not matched to a gene. CDR3 size: 14 residues. No infections or other immune events were documented during collection. Profiled with immunoSEQ multiplex PCR; TCRdb holds only in-frame clones, not every one. This sample has about 90,000 clones, with 86% found just once. Input material: blood. J is TRBJ1-2 and V is TRBV6-5, with TRBD1 identical over 7 bases. This clonotype was obtained from a person between 18 and 75 years old in good health. CDR3 DNA sequence: TGTGCCAGCAGTTACGACAGGGAGGTAAAAGGCTACACCTTC. Translation gives CASSYDREVKGYTF.